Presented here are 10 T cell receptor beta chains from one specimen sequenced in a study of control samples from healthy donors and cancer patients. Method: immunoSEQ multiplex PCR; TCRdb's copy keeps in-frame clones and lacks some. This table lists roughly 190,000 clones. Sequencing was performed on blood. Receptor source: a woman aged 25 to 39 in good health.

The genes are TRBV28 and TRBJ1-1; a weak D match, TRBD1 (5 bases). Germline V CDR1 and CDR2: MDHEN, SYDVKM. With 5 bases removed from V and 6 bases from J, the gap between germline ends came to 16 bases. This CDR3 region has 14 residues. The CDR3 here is CASSGGHPWAEAFF. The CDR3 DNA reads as TGTGCCAGCAGTGGAGGACACCCCTGGGCTGAAGCTTTCTTT.

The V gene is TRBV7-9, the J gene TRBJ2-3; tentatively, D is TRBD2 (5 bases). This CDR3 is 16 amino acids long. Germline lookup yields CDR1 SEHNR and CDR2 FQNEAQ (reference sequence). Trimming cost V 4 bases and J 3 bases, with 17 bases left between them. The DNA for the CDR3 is TGTGCCAGCAGCTCTAGGGTCCGAACGGGGACAGATACGCAGTATTTT. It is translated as CASSSRVRTGTDTQYF.

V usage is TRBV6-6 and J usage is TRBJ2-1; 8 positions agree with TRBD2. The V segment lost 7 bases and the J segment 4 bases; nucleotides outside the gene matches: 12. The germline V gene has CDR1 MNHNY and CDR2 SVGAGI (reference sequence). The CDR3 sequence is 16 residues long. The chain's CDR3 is CASTTGGGRGYNEQFF. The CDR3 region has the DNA TGTGCCAGCACCACCGGGGGGGGGCGGGGGTACAATGAGCAGTTCTTC.

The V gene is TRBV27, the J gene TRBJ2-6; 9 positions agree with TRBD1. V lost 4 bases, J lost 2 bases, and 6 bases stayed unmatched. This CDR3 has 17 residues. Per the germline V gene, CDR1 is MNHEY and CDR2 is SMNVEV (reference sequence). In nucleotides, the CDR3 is TGTGCCAGCAGTTCGCCCCGGGACAGGGCTGGGGCCAACGTCCTGACTTTC. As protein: CASSSPRDRAGANVLTF.

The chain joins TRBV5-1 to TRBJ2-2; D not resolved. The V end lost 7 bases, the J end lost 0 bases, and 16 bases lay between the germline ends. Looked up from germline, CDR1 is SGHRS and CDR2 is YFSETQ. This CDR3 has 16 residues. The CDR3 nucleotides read TGCGCCAGCTACCTAAGCAGCAGGACGAACACCGGGGAGCTGTTTTTT. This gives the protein CASYLSSRTNTGELFF. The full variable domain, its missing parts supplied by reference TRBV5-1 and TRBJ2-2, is KAGVTQTPRYLIKTRGQQVTLSCSPISGHRSVSWYQQTPGQGLQFLFEYFSETQRNKGNFPGRFSGRQFSNSRSEMNVSTLELGDSALYLCASYLSSRTNTGELFFGEGSRLTVL.

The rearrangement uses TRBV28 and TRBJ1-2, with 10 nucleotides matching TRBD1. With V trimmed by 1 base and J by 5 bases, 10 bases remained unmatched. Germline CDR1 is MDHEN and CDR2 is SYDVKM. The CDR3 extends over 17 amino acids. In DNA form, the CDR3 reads TGTGCCAGCAGTTTATACATCGGGACAGGGGCTTTTTATGGCTACACCTTC. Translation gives CASSLYIGTGAFYGYTF.

The CDR3 nucleotides are TGTGCCAGCAGCTTATTTTCTGGGGACGACGAGCAGTACTTC. It is translated as CASSLFSGDDEQYF. The chain employs TRBV7-9 and TRBJ2-7, with D tentatively TRBD1 or TRBD2 (5 bases each). Looked up from germline, CDR1 is SEHNR and CDR2 is FQNEAQ (reference sequence). The ends were cut back, 2 bases at V and 5 bases at J, with 13 bases in the middle. CDR3 size: 14 residues.

The CDR3 DNA follows: TGTGCCAGCAGTGAAAGGGGTCTTAGGGGCTACACCTTC. The encoded protein is CASSERGLRGYTF. The chain recombines TRBV2 with TRBJ1-2; the D gene is possibly TRBD1 (5 bases). V was pared by 2 bases and J by 8 bases, with 12 bases between. Germline V gene lookup returns CDR1 SNHLY and CDR2 FYNNEI. CDR3 length: 13 amino acids.

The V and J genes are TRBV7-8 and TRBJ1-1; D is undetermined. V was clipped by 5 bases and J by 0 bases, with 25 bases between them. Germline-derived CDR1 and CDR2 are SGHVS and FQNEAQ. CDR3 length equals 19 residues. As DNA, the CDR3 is TGTGCCAGCAGCCCGAAAGTAGCGGCGACCACAGAATTGAACACTGAAGCTTTCTTT. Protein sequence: CASSPKVAATTELNTEAFF.

In DNA, the CDR3 is TGTGCCAGCAGTTTATCGGGGGGAGGGCAGGCCGTGCGTGGGCAGTTCTTC. It translates to CASSLSGGGQAVRGQFF. The chain joins TRBV27 to TRBJ2-1; 7 bases align to TRBD2. The CDR3 consists of 17 residues. Losses at the gene ends were 0 bases for V and 12 bases for J; bases not matched to a gene: 17. From germline, CDR1 is MNHEY and CDR2 SMNVEV (reference sequence).